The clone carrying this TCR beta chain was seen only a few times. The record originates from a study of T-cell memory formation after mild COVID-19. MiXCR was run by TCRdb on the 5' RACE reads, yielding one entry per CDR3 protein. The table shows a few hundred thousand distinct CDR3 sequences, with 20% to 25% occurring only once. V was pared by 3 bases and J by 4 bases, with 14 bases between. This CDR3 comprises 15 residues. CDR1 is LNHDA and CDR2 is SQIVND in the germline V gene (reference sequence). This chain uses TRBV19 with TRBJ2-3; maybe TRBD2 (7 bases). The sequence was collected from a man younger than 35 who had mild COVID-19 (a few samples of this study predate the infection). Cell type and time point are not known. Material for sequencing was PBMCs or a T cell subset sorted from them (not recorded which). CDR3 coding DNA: TGTGCCAGTAGTATTTTCGGCGGGGGCGCAGATACGCAGTATTTT. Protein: CASSIFGGGADTQYF.